The 24 T cell receptor beta chains in this list originate from one sample, sequenced in a study of identical twins. TCRdb re-called the 5' RACE reads through MiXCR, storing one row per CDR3 protein. The table lists more than 650,000 distinct CDR3 sequences, around 6% of them singletons. Material: naive T cells sorted from blood. Receptor source: a man between 18 and 35 years old in good health.

This clonotype has more than one count but fewer than ten. The chain couples TRBV15 to TRBJ2-5; a weak D match, TRBD1 (5 bases). Trimming stripped 0 bases from V and 2 bases from J, with 10 bases between. The CDR3 runs to 15 residues. CDR1 is LNHNV, CDR2 YYDKDF, per germline (reference sequence). The CDR3 DNA follows: TGTGCCACCAGCAGAGATAGACAGACACAAGAGACCCAGTACTTC. Translation gives CATSRDRQTQETQYF.

In this sample, this clonotype turned up a few times. The chain uses TRBV6-1 and TRBJ2-3, with D possibly matching TRBD1 (6 bases). V shed 6 bases and J shed 4 bases, with 14 bases lying between them. The CDR3 has 14 amino acids. Germline CDR1 MNHNS, CDR2 SASEGT. The CDR3 region is CASSVQGVADTQYF. The CDR3 DNA is TGTGCCAGCAGCGTACAGGGTGTGGCAGATACGCAGTATTTT.

This clonotype was recorded at least ten times. The chain employs TRBV4-2 and TRBJ2-3; D unclear. Germline V lookup: CDR1 LGHNA, CDR2 YNFKEQ. V was cut by 0 bases and J by 7 bases, with 11 bases left in between. The CDR3 is made up of 14 amino acids. The CDR3 region is CASSQERLGNTQYF. For the CDR3, the DNA is TGTGCCAGCAGCCAAGAAAGATTAGGGAATACGCAGTATTTT.

This rearrangement joins TRBV30 to TRBJ2-7; D perhaps matches TRBD1 (6 bases). There are 14 residues in the CDR3. Germline V gene sequence: CDR1 GTSNPN, CDR2 SVGIG (reference sequence). V was pared by 1 base and J by 3 bases, with 13 bases between. Written as DNA, the CDR3 is TGTGCCTGGAGTGCCGGGACAACTTTCTACGAGCAGTACTTC. Its translation: CAWSAGTTFYEQYF.

The chain recombines TRBV15 with TRBJ2-5; D might be TRBD2 (6 bases). This CDR3 comprises 15 residues. Germline CDR1 LNHNV, CDR2 YYDKDF (reference sequence). V lost 1 base, J lost 5 bases, and 14 bases lay in between. In DNA form, the CDR3 reads TGTGCCACCAGCAGAGGCACGTCTGGGGGGGAGACCCAGTACTTC. This translates into CATSRGTSGGETQYF.

At least ten counts were recorded for this clonotype. The chain links TRBV5-1 to TRBJ2-7; D is unclear. Trimming took off 0 bases at V and 5 bases at J, with 9 bases between the two ends. Germline V gene sequence: CDR1 SGHRS, CDR2 YFSETQ. The CDR3 is 13 amino acids. CDR3 residues: CASSLAHGDEQYF. CDR3 bases: TGCGCCAGCAGCTTGGCCCATGGAGACGAGCAGTACTTC. Filled out from reference TRBV5-1 and TRBJ2-7, the complete variable domain reads KAGVTQTPRYLIKTRGQQVTLSCSPISGHRSVSWYQQTPGQGLQFLFEYFSETQRNKGNFPGRFSGRQFSNSRSEMNVSTLELGDSALYLCASSLAHGDEQYFGPGTRLTVT.

This sequence joins TRBV10-3 and TRBJ2-7; 7 bases are shared with TRBD1. The CDR3 runs 12 residues. Germline CDR1 ENHRY, CDR2 SYGVKD. V was clipped by 6 bases and J by 5 bases; unmatched bases: 4. The CDR3 protein is CAIRGTGDEQYV. DNA of the CDR3: TGTGCCATCAGGGGTACAGGGGACGAGCAGTACGTC.

This clonotype was picked up a small number of times. This chain connects TRBV5-1 to TRBJ1-2; 7 bases agree with TRBD1. J gave up 8 bases and V 2 bases, and 9 bases lay outside the gene matches. The V gene's germline CDR1 is SGHRS and CDR2 YFSETQ. This CDR3 has 14 residues. The CDR3 loop reads CASSFGDRDKGYTF. The CDR3 bases are TGCGCCAGCAGCTTTGGTGACAGGGACAAGGGCTACACCTTC.

This clonotype appeared many times. V is TRBV12-3 or TRBV12-4 and J is TRBJ2-5; D gene uncertain. This CDR3 is built from 13 residues. Trimming stripped 5 bases from V and 7 bases from J, with 14 bases between. CDR3 nucleotide sequence: TGTGCCAGCAGTCGTGGGGTTCTTGTGACCCAGTACTTC. Its protein is CASSRGVLVTQYF.

The table lists this clonotype with a few counts. The rearrangement uses TRBV5-1 and TRBJ2-2; D unresolved. Germline V gene lookup returns CDR1 SGHRS and CDR2 YFSETQ. The CDR3 is 16 amino acids. The V gene lost 3 bases and the J gene lost 0 bases, with 12 bases spanning the gap. In nucleotides, the CDR3 is TGCGCCAGCAGCTACGGACGCTCCGCGAACACCGGGGAGCTGTTTTTT. Translated, it gives CASSYGRSANTGELFF. Drawing the rest from reference TRBV5-1 and TRBJ2-2, the complete variable domain is KAGVTQTPRYLIKTRGQQVTLSCSPISGHRSVSWYQQTPGQGLQFLFEYFSETQRNKGNFPGRFSGRQFSNSRSEMNVSTLELGDSALYLCASSYGRSANTGELFFGEGSRLTVL.

The table lists this clonotype with many counts. The chain combines TRBV5-1 with TRBJ2-2; TRBD1 aligns across 7 bases. The CDR3 runs to 16 residues. Germline CDR1 reads SGHRS; CDR2 reads YFSETQ. Unmatched junction bases numbered 5, after V lost 2 bases and J lost 1 base. CDR3 sequence reads: CASSFLTGLNTGELFF. CDR3 nucleotides: TGCGCCAGCAGCTTCTTGACAGGGTTGAACACCGGGGAGCTGTTTTTT.

This clonotype appeared a few times. This chain connects TRBV6-2 or TRBV6-3 to TRBJ2-5; D assignment may be TRBD1 or TRBD2 (5 bases each). The CDR3 extends over 17 amino acids. V lost 0 bases and J lost 5, with 19 bases in between. The germline V gene encodes CDR1 MNHEY and CDR2 SVGEGT. The CDR3 loop reads CASSYSIFRDAGETQYF. DNA for the CDR3: TGTGCCAGCAGTTACTCGATTTTTCGGGACGCCGGGGAGACCCAGTACTTC.

This clonotype appeared many times. The chain recombines TRBV27 with TRBJ1-2, with D uncertain. Looked up from germline, CDR1 is MNHEY and CDR2 is SMNVEV (reference sequence). Trimming shortened V by 0 bases and J by 6 bases, and 8 bases separated the two germline ends. This CDR3 region has 13 residues. CDR3 sequence reads: CASSLSGKHGYTF. CDR3 nucleotides: TGTGCCAGCAGTTTATCGGGGAAACATGGCTACACCTTC.

This clonotype showed up many times. The chain combines TRBV10-2 with TRBJ2-7; TRBD1 might be the D (5 bases). Deletions cut 6 bases from V and 0 bases from J, with 15 bases between. The CDR3 is 15 amino acids. CDR1 and CDR2 from the germline V gene are WSHSY and SAAADI. The DNA of the CDR3 is TGCGCCAGCAGACCCGTTGACAGACGCTCCTACGAGCAGTACTTC. This sequence encodes CASRPVDRRSYEQYF.

The V gene is TRBV6-2 or TRBV6-3, the J gene TRBJ1-5; D is unresolved. CDR3 length: 13 amino acids. Trimming took 7 bases from V and 4 from J, leaving 11 bases between them. Per germline, CDR1 MNHEY and CDR2 SVGEGT. The CDR3, as DNA: TGTGCCAGCAACCACGGGCCTAATCAGCCCCAGCATTTT. It encodes CASNHGPNQPQHF.

This clonotype was picked up a small number of times. The chain employs TRBV2 and TRBJ2-5; 7 nucleotides match TRBD1. Trimming took 1 base from V and 2 from J; bases not matched to a gene: 4. The CDR3 spans 15 residues. Looked up from germline, CDR1 is SNHLY and CDR2 is FYNNEI. Here the CDR3 DNA reads TGTGCCAGCAGTGAAGTAAGGGGGCTTCAAGAGACCCAGTACTTC. Translation: CASSEVRGLQETQYF.

This clonotype was counted at least ten times. The CDR3 DNA reads as TGCAGTGCTAGGGGACGGAAACAGGGCGTGGGAAACACCATATATTTT. Its translation is CSARGRKQGVGNTIYF. This chain joins TRBV20-1 and TRBJ1-3, with D possibly TRBD1 on 6 matching bases. The germline V and J ends were trimmed by 3 bases and 4 bases, with 19 bases remaining between them. Germline V gene data show CDR1 as DFQATT and CDR2 as SNEGSKA (reference sequence). The CDR3 sequence is 16 residues long.

This clonotype turned up a few times. The chain is built from TRBV18 and TRBJ1-2; D might be TRBD1 (5 bases). The CDR3 extends over 18 amino acids. The germline V gene has CDR1 KGHSH and CDR2 LQKENI. V shed 0 bases and J shed 1 base, with 18 bases lying between them. CDR3 loop: CASSPPAPGEILNYGYTF. The CDR3 DNA reads as TGTGCCAGCTCACCACCGGCACCGGGGGAAATTCTTAACTATGGCTACACCTTC. Looking up the rest from reference TRBV18 and TRBJ1-2 gives the full variable domain: NAGVMQNPRHLVRRRGQEARLRCSPMKGHSHVYWYRQLPEEGLKFMVYLQKENIIDESGMPKERFSAEFPKEGPSILRIQQVVRGDSAAYFCASSPPAPGEILNYGYTFGSGTRLTVV.

This clonotype was found many times. The rearrangement links TRBV6-5 to TRBJ2-2; TRBD2 aligns across 8 bases. The V and J ends lost 2 bases and 7 bases, in that order; junction bases with no gene match: 3. The germline CDR1 and CDR2 sequences are MNHEY and SVGAGI. The CDR3 contains 14 residues. In DNA, the CDR3 is TGTGCCAGCAGTTACCACAGCGGGAGCGGGGAGCTGTTTTTT. Translation: CASSYHSGSGELFF.

This clonotype occurred many times. The CDR3, as DNA: TGTGCCAGCAGCGTAGTAGTGGGACCGTGGGCCTACAATGAGCAGTTCTTC. This sequence encodes CASSVVVGPWAYNEQFF. This chain uses TRBV9 with TRBJ2-1; D assignment may be TRBD1 or TRBD2 (5 bases each). Trimming took off 0 bases at V and 2 bases at J, with 15 bases between the two ends. Germline CDR1 is SGDLS and CDR2 is YYNGEE. This CDR3 region has 17 residues. Full variable domain (outside the CDR3, taken from reference TRBV9 and TRBJ2-1): DSGVTQTPKHLITATGQRVTLRCSPRSGDLSVYWYQQSLDQGLQFLIQYYNGEERAKGNILERFSAQQFPDLHSELNLSSLELGDSALYFCASSVVVGPWAYNEQFFGPGTRLTVL.

The CDR3 spells CASSYPQGDEQFF. DNA of the CDR3: TGTGCCAGCAGTTACCCCCAGGGGGATGAGCAGTTCTTC. This rearrangement joins TRBV6-2 or TRBV6-3 to TRBJ2-1, with 7 positions matching TRBD1. Trimming removed 2 bases from V and 8 bases from J; junction bases left unmatched: 3. There are 13 residues in the CDR3. Looked up from germline, CDR1 is MNHEY and CDR2 is SVGEGT.

This clonotype was counted at least ten times. The chain recombines TRBV3-1 with TRBJ1-2; a possible D gene is TRBD1 (5 bases). Germline V gene sequence: CDR1 LGHDT, CDR2 YNNKEL (reference sequence). Trimming removed 4 bases at V and 4 bases at J, with 10 bases between. This CDR3 region has 13 residues. In DNA, the CDR3 is TGTGCCAGCAGCCCGGGACCAGGCTATGGCTACACCTTC. Amino acids: CASSPGPGYGYTF.

This clonotype has more than one count but fewer than ten. CDR3 nucleotides: TGCGCCAGCAGCTTGGGTATCCACGAGCAGTACTTC. As protein: CASSLGIHEQYF. The chain joins TRBV5-1 to TRBJ2-7; D is unresolved. The V and J ends lost 0 bases and 5 bases respectively, with 6 bases between them. This CDR3 spans 12 amino acids. Germline assignment: CDR1 SGHRS and CDR2 YFSETQ.

This clonotype has only a few counts. V is TRBV5-6 and J is TRBJ1-3; 7 bases fit TRBD1. Trimming cost V 0 bases and J 0 bases; bases outside gene matches: 9. This CDR3 comprises 18 residues. CDR1 is SGHDT, CDR2 YYEEEE, per germline. The CDR3 DNA is TGTGCCAGCAGCTTGGTCGGACAGGCCCCTCTCTCTGGAAACACCATATATTTT. Translated, it gives CASSLVGQAPLSGNTIYF.